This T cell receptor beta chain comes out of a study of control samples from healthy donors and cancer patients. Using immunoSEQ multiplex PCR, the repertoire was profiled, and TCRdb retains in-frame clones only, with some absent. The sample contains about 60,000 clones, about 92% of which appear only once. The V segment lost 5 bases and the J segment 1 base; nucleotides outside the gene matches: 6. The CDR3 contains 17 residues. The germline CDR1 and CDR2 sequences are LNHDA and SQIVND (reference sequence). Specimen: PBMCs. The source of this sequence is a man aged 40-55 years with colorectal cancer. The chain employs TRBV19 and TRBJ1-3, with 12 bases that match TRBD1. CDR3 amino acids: CASSSRDRGPSGNTIYF. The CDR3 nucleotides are TGTGCCAGTAGTTCCCGGGACAGGGGGCCGTCTGGAAACACCATATATTTT.